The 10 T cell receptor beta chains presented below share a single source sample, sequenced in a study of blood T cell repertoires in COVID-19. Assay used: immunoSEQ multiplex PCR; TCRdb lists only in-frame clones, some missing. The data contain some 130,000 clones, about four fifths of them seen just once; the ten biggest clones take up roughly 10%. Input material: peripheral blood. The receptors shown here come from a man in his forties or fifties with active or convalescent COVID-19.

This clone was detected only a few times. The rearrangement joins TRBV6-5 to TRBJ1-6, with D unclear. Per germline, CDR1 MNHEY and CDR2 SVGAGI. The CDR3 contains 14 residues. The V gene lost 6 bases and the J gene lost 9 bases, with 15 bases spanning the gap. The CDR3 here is CASRRPSAGSPLHF. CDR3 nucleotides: TGTGCCAGCAGGAGACCGTCGGCAGGTTCACCCCTCCACTTT.

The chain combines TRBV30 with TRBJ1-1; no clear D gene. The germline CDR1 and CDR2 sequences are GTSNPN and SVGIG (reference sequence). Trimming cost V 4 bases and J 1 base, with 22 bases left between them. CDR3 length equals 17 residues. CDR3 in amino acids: CAWTQGRGTLPNTEAFF. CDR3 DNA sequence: TGTGCCTGGACCCAAGGACGGGGAACTCTCCCGAACACTGAAGCTTTCTTT.

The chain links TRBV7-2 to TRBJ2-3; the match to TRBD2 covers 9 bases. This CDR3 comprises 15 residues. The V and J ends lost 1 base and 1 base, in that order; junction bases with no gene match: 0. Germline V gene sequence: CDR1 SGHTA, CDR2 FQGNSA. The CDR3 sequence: CASSLGGGGTDTQYF. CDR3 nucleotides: TGTGCCAGCAGCTTAGGCGGGGGGGGCACAGATACGCAGTATTTT.

The chain's CDR3 is CASSTSGGETQYF. The CDR3 DNA sequence: TGTGCCAGCAGTACTAGCGGGGGCGAGACCCAGTACTTC. The chain has TRBV3-1 (or the pseudogene TRBV3-2) and TRBJ2-5; 11 bases fit TRBD2. J gave up 5 bases and V 6 bases, and 2 bases lay outside the gene matches. The germline gives CDR1 LGHDT, CDR2 YNNKEL (reference sequence). CDR3 length equals 13 residues.

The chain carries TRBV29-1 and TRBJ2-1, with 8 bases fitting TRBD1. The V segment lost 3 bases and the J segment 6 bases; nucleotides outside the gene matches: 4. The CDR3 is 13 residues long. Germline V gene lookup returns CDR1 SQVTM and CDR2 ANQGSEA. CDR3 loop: CSVDRGHSNEQFF. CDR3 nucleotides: TGCAGCGTTGACAGGGGGCATAGCAATGAGCAGTTCTTC.

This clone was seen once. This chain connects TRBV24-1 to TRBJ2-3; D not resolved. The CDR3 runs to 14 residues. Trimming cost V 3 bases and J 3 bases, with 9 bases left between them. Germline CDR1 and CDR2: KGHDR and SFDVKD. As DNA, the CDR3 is TGTGCCACCAGTGATGGGCAGGCTACAGATACGCAGTATTTT. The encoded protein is CATSDGQATDTQYF.

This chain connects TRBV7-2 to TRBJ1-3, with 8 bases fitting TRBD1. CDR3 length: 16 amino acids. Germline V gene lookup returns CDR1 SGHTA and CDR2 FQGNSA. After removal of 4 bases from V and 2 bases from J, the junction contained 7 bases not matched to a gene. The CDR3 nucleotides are TGTGCCAGCAGCTCAAACAGGGGGGGAGCTGGAAACACCATATATTTT. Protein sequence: CASSSNRGGAGNTIYF.

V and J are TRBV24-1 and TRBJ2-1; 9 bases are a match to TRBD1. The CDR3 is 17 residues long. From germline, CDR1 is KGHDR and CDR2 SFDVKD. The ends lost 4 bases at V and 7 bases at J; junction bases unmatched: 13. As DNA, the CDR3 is TGTGCCACCAGTGACCGCTTGGGACAGGGTGGTCGAAATGAGCAGTTCTTC. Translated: CATSDRLGQGGRNEQFF.

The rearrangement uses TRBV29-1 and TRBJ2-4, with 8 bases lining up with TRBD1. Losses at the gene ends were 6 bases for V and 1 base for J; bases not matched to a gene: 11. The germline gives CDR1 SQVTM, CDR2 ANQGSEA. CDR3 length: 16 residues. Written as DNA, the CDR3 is TGCAGCGTCCCGGACAGGGCCCTCTTTGCCAAAAACATTCAGTACTTC. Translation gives CSVPDRALFAKNIQYF.

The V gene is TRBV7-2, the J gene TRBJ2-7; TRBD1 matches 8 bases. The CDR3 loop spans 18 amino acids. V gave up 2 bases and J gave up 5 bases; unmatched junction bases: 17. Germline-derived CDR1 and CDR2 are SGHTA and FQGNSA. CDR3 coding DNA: TGTGCCAGCAGCTTAAGTCCCGGGAGACAGGGGTACGGAGACGAGCAGTACTTC. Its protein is CASSLSPGRQGYGDEQYF.